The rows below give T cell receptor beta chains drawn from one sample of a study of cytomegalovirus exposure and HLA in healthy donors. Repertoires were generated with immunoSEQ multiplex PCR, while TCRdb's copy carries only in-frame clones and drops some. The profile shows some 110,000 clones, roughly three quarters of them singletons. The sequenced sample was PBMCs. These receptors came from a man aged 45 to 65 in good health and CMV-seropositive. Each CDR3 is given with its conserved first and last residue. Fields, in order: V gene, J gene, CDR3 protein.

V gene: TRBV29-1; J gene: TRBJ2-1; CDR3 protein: CSVEADRGHFYEQFF
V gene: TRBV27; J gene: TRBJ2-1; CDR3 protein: CASSLTSGSWDEQFF
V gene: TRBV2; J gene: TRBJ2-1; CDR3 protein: CASSKEAGGLGGDEQFF
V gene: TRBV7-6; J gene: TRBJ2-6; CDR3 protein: CASSDLGAGANVLTF
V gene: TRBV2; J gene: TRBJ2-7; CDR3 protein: CASSDGTSSYEQYF
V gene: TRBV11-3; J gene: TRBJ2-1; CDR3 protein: CASSRGGAINEQFF
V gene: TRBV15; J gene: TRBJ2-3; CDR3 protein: CATSRPGAEEDTQYF
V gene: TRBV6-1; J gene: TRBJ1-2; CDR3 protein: CASSVDTGSFYGYTF
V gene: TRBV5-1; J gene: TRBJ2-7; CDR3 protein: CASSSQDRGPLYEQYF
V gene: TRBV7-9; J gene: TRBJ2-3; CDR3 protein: CASSLASGGVSLTDTQYF
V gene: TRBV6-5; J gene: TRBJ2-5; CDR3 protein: CASTQGSETQYF
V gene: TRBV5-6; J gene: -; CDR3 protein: CASSYSYEQYF
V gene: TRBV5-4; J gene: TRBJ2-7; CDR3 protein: CASSPGLAGGYEQYF
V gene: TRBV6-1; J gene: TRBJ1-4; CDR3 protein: CASSEMLTATNEKLFF
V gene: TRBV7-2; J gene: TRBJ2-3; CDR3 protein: CASSLGSGGGDTQYF
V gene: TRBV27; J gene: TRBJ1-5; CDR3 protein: CASSFTGLHDQPQHF
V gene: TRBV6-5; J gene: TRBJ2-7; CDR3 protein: CASTGHLYEQYF
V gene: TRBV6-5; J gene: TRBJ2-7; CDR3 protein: CASSFGKRYEQYF
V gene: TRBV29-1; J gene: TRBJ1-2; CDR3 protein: CSGGQGDDGYTF
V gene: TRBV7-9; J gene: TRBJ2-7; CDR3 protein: CSSSSDRGDSYEQYF
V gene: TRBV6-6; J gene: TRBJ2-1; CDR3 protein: CASSPQGRVFNEQFF
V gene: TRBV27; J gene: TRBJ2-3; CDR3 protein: CASSWDFRGTDTQYF
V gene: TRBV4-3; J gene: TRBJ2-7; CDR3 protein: CASSQDSIGGTGRLEQYF
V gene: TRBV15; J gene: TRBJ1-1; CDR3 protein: CATSREWRDTEAFF
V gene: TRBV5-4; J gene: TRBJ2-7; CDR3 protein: CASSSAGGGIRSEQYF
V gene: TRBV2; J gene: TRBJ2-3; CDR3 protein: CASSVLLAGNVDTQYF
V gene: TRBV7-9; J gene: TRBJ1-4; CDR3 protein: CASSLAHTFFANEKLFF
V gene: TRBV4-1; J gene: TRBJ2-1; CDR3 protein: CASSQDSGRRYNEQFF
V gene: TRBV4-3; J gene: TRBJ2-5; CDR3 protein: CASSQATWSETQYF
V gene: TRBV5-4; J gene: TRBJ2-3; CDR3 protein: CASSRTSGGRGDTQYF
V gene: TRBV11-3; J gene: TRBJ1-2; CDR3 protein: CASSPRQGGFSGYTF
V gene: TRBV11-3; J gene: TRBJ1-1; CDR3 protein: CASSLPGQGDEAFF
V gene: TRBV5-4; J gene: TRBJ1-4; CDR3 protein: CASSLRGEKLFF
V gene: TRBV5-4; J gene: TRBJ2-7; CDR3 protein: CASSLTSGRGNEQYF
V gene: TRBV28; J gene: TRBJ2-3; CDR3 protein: CASSPPGDTQYF
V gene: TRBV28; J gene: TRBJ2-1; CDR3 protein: CASSPDRVSYNEQFF
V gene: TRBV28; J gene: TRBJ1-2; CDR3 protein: CASSSGDSNYGYTF
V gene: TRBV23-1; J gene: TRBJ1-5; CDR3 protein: CASSRRDRRVSNQPQHF
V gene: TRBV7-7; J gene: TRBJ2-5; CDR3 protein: CASSRQGNQEAQYF
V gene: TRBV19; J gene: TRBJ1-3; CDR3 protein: CASSLLTGIGNTIYF
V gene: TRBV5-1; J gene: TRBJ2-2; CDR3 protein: CASSLRDSIFTGELFF
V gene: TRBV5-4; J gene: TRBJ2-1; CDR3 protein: CASSLDSGYNEQFF
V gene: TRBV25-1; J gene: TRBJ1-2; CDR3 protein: CASSEYRGYDYGYTF
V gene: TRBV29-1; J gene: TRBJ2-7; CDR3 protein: CSVVRDNSYEQYF
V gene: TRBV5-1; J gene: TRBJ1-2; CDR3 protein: CASSPGQGYNYGYTF
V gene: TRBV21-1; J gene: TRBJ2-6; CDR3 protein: CASSKGTGRSGANVLTF
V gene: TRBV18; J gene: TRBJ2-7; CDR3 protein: CASSPRRDSYEQYF